This T cell receptor beta chain emerged from a study of cytomegalovirus exposure and HLA in healthy donors. CDR3 length: 15 amino acids. The germline gives CDR1 PRHDT, CDR2 FYEKMQ (reference sequence). The V end was cut by 0 bases, the J end by 4 bases, with 12 bases between. Vbeta (60) and Jbeta (13) primers were used in the PCR. Generated by immunoSEQ multiplex PCR, the TCRdb table keeps only in-frame clones and is missing some. The table has about 82,000 clones, around 70% seen once. This receptor was taken from a man between 60 and 75 years old in good health and CMV-seronegative. The chain uses TRBV13 and TRBJ1-2; the D is unclear. What was sequenced was PBMCs. CDR3 DNA sequence: TGTGCCAGCAGCTTAGGCTCGGCTAGAGGCTATGGCTACACCTTC. This encodes CASSLGSARGYGYTF. The full variable domain, its missing parts supplied by reference TRBV13 and TRBJ1-2, is AAGVIQSPRHLIKEKRETATLKCYPIPRHDTVYWYQQGPGQDPQFLISFYEKMQSDKGSIPDRFSAQQFSDYHSELNMSSLELGDSALYFCASSLGSARGYGYTFGSGTRLTVV.